These 18 T cell receptor beta chains were sequenced from one sample in a study of T cells in localized non-small cell lung cancer. Data came from immunoSEQ multiplex PCR; TCRdb stores just in-frame clones and leaves some out. Seen here are roughly 48,000 clones, approximately 80% observed once, and the top ten hold roughly a sixth. Sample: peripheral blood, taken before any cancer treatment. Receptor source: a man aged 40 to 70 with stage I squamous cell lung carcinoma.

This clone showed up just a few times. This chain connects TRBV18 to TRBJ1-2; possibly TRBD1 for D (5 bases). Germline assignment: CDR1 KGHSH and CDR2 LQKENI. V was cut by 3 bases and J by 4 bases, with 6 bases left in between. This CDR3 has 12 residues. The CDR3 nucleotides are TGTGCCAGCTCACCGGGGACCTATGGCTACACCTTC. Translation gives CASSPGTYGYTF.

This clone was counted a few times. V is TRBV5-1 and J is TRBJ1-5; no reliable D call. The CDR3 runs 14 residues. CDR1 is SGHRS and CDR2 is YFSETQ in the germline V gene. Trimming left V 2 bases short and J 0 bases short, with 6 bases between. Here the CDR3 reads CASSFGDSNQPQHF. The CDR3 nucleotides read TGCGCCAGCAGCTTTGGTGATAGCAATCAGCCCCAGCATTTT.

The chain uses TRBV7-8 and TRBJ2-7; D gene unclear. Trimming removed 2 bases from V and 4 bases from J, with 15 bases in between. Looked up from germline, CDR1 is SGHVS and CDR2 is FQNEAQ. The CDR3 extends over 15 amino acids. The CDR3 nucleotides are TGTGCCAGCAGCTTATACCGGCCGTCAGTGTACGAGCAGTACTTC. This sequence encodes CASSLYRPSVYEQYF.

The rearrangement joins TRBV15 to TRBJ1-2, with a tentative D call TRBD1 (6 bases). Looked up from germline, CDR1 is LNHNV and CDR2 is YYDKDF (reference sequence). V was shortened by 1 base and J by 7 bases, with 13 bases between the two germline ends. The CDR3 totals 14 residues. The CDR3 protein is CATSRVGGAGGYTF. DNA of the CDR3: TGTGCCACCAGCAGAGTCGGGGGCGCCGGTGGCTACACCTTC.

This clone showed up just a few times. The rearrangement joins TRBV13 to TRBJ2-7; 8 bases map to TRBD2. Germline V gene data show CDR1 as PRHDT and CDR2 as FYEKMQ (reference sequence). This CDR3 is 14 amino acids long. V was clipped by 8 bases and J by 5 bases; unmatched bases: 11. This CDR3 is CASGKAGESNEQYF. CDR3 sequence (DNA): TGTGCCAGCGGTAAAGCGGGGGAAAGTAACGAGCAGTACTTC.

This sequence joins TRBV7-9 and TRBJ2-1, with unresolved D. Germline V gene data show CDR1 as SEHNR and CDR2 as FQNEAQ (reference sequence). The CDR3 consists of 14 residues. V shed 6 bases and J shed 4 bases, with 13 bases lying between them. CDR3 DNA: TGTGCCAGCAGTGTTAGTACACTTTACAATGAGCAGTTCTTC. Translated: CASSVSTLYNEQFF.

The chain is built from TRBV5-1 and TRBJ1-1, with TRBD1 matching over 8 bases. The ends lost 5 bases at V and 1 base at J; junction bases unmatched: 7. The CDR3 has 15 residues. Germline lookup yields CDR1 SGHRS and CDR2 YFSETQ. CDR3 sequence: CASRPPGTGNTEAFF. DNA for the CDR3: TGCGCCAGCAGACCACCCGGGACAGGGAACACTGAAGCTTTCTTT.

This clone was recorded a few times. The chain carries TRBV9 and TRBJ2-3; 9 bases match TRBD1. CDR1 is SGDLS and CDR2 is YYNGEE in the germline V gene. V was clipped by 2 bases and J by 4 bases; unmatched bases: 5. The CDR3 sequence is 15 residues long. The CDR3 nucleotides are TGTGCCAGCAGCGTTCGCCGGGACAGGGCAGATACGCAGTATTTT. Translated: CASSVRRDRADTQYF.

This clone has a handful of counts. The rearrangement uses TRBV18 and TRBJ2-5, with D perhaps assigned TRBD1 or TRBD2 (5 bases each). The germline V gene encodes CDR1 KGHSH and CDR2 LQKENI. This CDR3 has 14 residues. Deletions cut 6 bases from V and 4 bases from J, with 15 bases between. CDR3: CASSQGTAPETQYF. In nucleotides, the CDR3 is TGTGCCAGCTCCCAAGGGACGGCCCCAGAGACCCAGTACTTC.

V and J are TRBV7-3 and TRBJ1-2; D possibly corresponds to TRBD1 (5 bases). This CDR3 region has 14 residues. Germline values: CDR1 SGHTA, CDR2 FQGTGA. V was pared by 6 bases and J by 4 bases, with 15 bases between. CDR3 region: CASRTSGPSYGYTF. The CDR3 DNA reads as TGTGCCAGCAGGACATCGGGACCGAGCTATGGCTACACCTTC. Combining the CDR3 with reference TRBV7-3 and TRBJ1-2 gives the whole variable domain GAGVSQTPSNKVTEKGKYVELRCDPISGHTALYWYRQSLGQGPEFLIYFQGTGAADDSGLPNDRFFAVRPEGSVSTLKIQRTERGDSAVYLCASRTSGPSYGYTFGSGTRLTVV.

This chain uses TRBV18 with TRBJ1-4; D gene unclear. The CDR3 has 14 residues. V lost 2 bases to trimming and J lost 6 bases, with 10 bases between them. CDR1 and CDR2 (germline): KGHSH, LQKENI. CDR3 in amino acids: CASSPSVADEKLFF. In nucleotides, the CDR3 is TGTGCCAGCTCACCAAGCGTCGCGGATGAAAAACTGTTTTTT.

The V and J genes are TRBV5-5 and TRBJ1-1, with 8 bases matching TRBD1. The CDR3 is made up of 13 amino acids. Looked up from germline, CDR1 is SGHKS and CDR2 is YYEKEE (reference sequence). V lost 4 bases, J lost 4 bases, and 3 bases stayed unmatched. CDR3 loop: CASSNDRGTEAFF. DNA for the CDR3: TGTGCCAGCAGCAACGACAGGGGCACTGAAGCTTTCTTT.

The chain is built from TRBV19 and TRBJ2-3, with a weak D call TRBD1 (5 bases). Per the germline V gene, CDR1 is LNHDA and CDR2 is SQIVND (reference sequence). The CDR3 runs 15 residues. V was shortened by 3 bases and J by 6 bases, with 16 bases between the two germline ends. CDR3 DNA sequence: TGTGCCAGTAGTATCAGGGTCAGCGATTGGGATACGCAGTATTTT. Its protein is CASSIRVSDWDTQYF.

The rearrangement uses TRBV18 and TRBJ2-5; 11 nucleotides match TRBD2. With 3 bases clipped from V and 5 bases from J, the junction kept 14 bases outside the gene matches. This CDR3 has 18 residues. CDR1 is KGHSH and CDR2 is LQKENI in the germline V gene. The DNA for the CDR3 is TGTGCCAGCTCACCTCTCCTCCTCACTAGCGGGGGCGCCGAGACCCAGTACTTC. The encoded protein is CASSPLLLTSGGAETQYF.

The rearrangement uses TRBV28 and TRBJ1-5; D perhaps matches TRBD1 (5 bases). Germline V gene data show CDR1 as MDHEN and CDR2 as SYDVKM. The length of the CDR3 is 12 residues. V lost 3 bases, J lost 14 bases, and 14 bases lay in between. The CDR3 protein is CASSLGRAVKHF. As DNA, the CDR3 is TGTGCCAGCAGTTTGGGCAGGGCGGTAAAGCATTTT.

The V gene is TRBV27, the J gene TRBJ2-3; TRBD2 agrees at 8 bases. Losses at the gene ends were 4 bases for V and 2 bases for J; bases not matched to a gene: 5. Germline V CDR1 and CDR2: MNHEY, SMNVEV (reference sequence). This CDR3 contains 15 residues. CDR3 DNA sequence: TGTGCCAGCAGTTCACTAGCGGTAATCACAGATACGCAGTATTTT. Translated: CASSSLAVITDTQYF.

CDR3: CASSLGKGNYGYTF. The CDR3 DNA sequence: TGTGCCAGCAGCTTAGGCAAAGGGAACTATGGCTACACCTTC. The chain joins TRBV7-6 to TRBJ1-2, with unresolved D. Looked up from germline, CDR1 is SGHVS and CDR2 is FNYEAQ. This CDR3 is 14 amino acids long. Trimming removed 1 base at V and 2 bases at J, with 8 bases between.

The V gene is TRBV11-2, the J gene TRBJ2-4, with 8 bases aligning to TRBD2. The CDR3 is made up of 16 amino acids. V was pared by 5 bases and J by 13 bases, with 19 bases of the junction left unmatched. Germline assignment: CDR1 SGHAT and CDR2 FQNNGV. The CDR3 DNA sequence: TGTGCCAGCAGCCCAGCGACCGGGAGGGTAATCCGTTCCCAGTACTTC. It specifies CASSPATGRVIRSQYF.